This T cell receptor beta chain was observed in a study of blood T cell repertoires in COVID-19. Study in general: PBMCs, B-cell-depleted T cells, or T cells provided the cDNA or gDNA that made up the material.

Using immunoSEQ multiplex PCR, the repertoire was profiled, and TCRdb retains in-frame clones only, with some absent. Among approximately 140,000 clones listed, roughly 79% were seen once. The CDR3 contains 14 residues. Per germline, CDR1 LNHDA and CDR2 SQIVND (reference sequence). Germline trimming cut 3 bases from V and 8 bases from J; bases unmatched to any gene: 9. The chain uses TRBV19 and TRBJ1-2; 7 nucleotides agree with TRBD1. The TCR originated in a human donor with acute or convalescent COVID-19. The donor label of this sample is uncertain. The sample taken for sequencing was peripheral blood. The CDR3 nucleotides read TGTGCCAGTAGTATGGAGCGAAGGGGGCGCGGCTACACCTTC. Its protein is CASSMERRGRGYTF. The variable domain in full, with the rest retrieved from reference TRBV19 and TRBJ1-2, is DGGITQSPKYLFRKEGQNVTLSCEQNLNHDAMYWYRQDPGQGLRLIYYSQIVNDFQKGDIAEGYSVSREKKESFPLTVTSAQKNPTAFYLCASSMERRGRGYTFGSGTRLTVV.